The 21 T cell receptor beta chains below all came from one sample that was sequenced in a study of T-cell reconstitution after alpha-beta-depleted transplantation in children. Unique molecular identifiers featured in how the TCRbeta library was prepared. TCRdb processed the PCR reads anew with MiXCR; each CDR3 protein has one entry. The sample consists of under 450,000 distinct CDR3 sequences, about an eighth of them appearing once. The source material was PBMCs, sampled from the stem cell graft. These receptor sequences come from a human donor who donated a stem cell graft to a child with Fanconi anemia.

This clonotype has a count of ten or more. The chain combines TRBV9 with TRBJ2-2; D is uncertain. Germline V CDR1 and CDR2: SGDLS, YYNGEE. The CDR3 consists of 12 residues. V lost 0 bases, J lost 8 bases, and 5 bases lay in between. The CDR3 DNA reads TGTGCCAGCAGCGTAGATTGGGGGGAGCTGTTTTTT. Amino acid sequence: CASSVDWGELFF. The entire variable domain, with the rest obtained from reference TRBV9 and TRBJ2-2, is as follows: DSGVTQTPKHLITATGQRVTLRCSPRSGDLSVYWYQQSLDQGLQFLIQYYNGEERAKGNILERFSAQQFPDLHSELNLSSLELGDSALYFCASSVDWGELFFGEGSRLTVL.

The V gene is TRBV5-1, the J gene TRBJ2-5, with 7 bases identical to TRBD1. There are 14 residues in the CDR3. Germline V gene lookup returns CDR1 SGHRS and CDR2 YFSETQ. The ends lost 4 bases at V and 5 bases at J; junction bases unmatched: 8. CDR3 residues: CASSIGQEGETQYF. The CDR3 DNA is TGCGCCAGCAGCATAGGACAGGAAGGGGAGACCCAGTACTTC.

The V gene is TRBV6-5, the J gene TRBJ1-2; D is unclear. CDR1 is MNHEY and CDR2 is SVGAGI in the germline V gene. V lost 2 bases, J lost 5 bases, and 12 bases lay in between. The CDR3 spans 14 residues. The CDR3 DNA reads TGTGCCAGCAGTTACAAGGTGTGGGGATATGGCTACACCTTC. It specifies CASSYKVWGYGYTF.

This clonotype showed up many times. This rearrangement joins TRBV5-1 to TRBJ2-2; maybe TRBD2 (5 bases). Trimming cost V 2 bases and J 2 bases, with 10 bases left between them. The CDR3 is made up of 15 amino acids. Germline V CDR1 and CDR2: SGHRS, YFSETQ. CDR3 nucleotides: TGCGCCAGCAGCTTCAGCGGATTAAACACCGGGGAGCTGTTTTTT. This encodes CASSFSGLNTGELFF.

This rearrangement joins TRBV11-1 to TRBJ1-6; a possible D gene is TRBD1 (5 bases). V was pared by 1 base and J by 7 bases, with 11 bases between. The germline CDR1 and CDR2 sequences are SGHAT and FQDESV (reference sequence). CDR3 length: 15 amino acids. In DNA form, the CDR3 reads TGTGCCAGCAGCTTAGACCGACAGAAGAATTCACCCCTCCACTTT. As protein: CASSLDRQKNSPLHF.

The chain links TRBV20-1 to TRBJ2-1; D perhaps matches TRBD2 (5 bases). V lost 6 bases, J lost 8 bases, and 14 bases lay in between. The germline CDR1 and CDR2 sequences are DFQATT and SNEGSKA (reference sequence). The CDR3 covers 12 residues. The CDR3 protein is CSARTGFDEQFF. CDR3 bases: TGCAGTGCGAGAACGGGGTTCGATGAGCAGTTCTTC.

This clonotype was detected a few times. CDR3 residues: CASSVERNSPLHF. In DNA, the CDR3 is TGTGCCAGCAGCGTAGAACGGAATTCACCCCTCCACTTT. The rearrangement links TRBV9 to TRBJ1-6; no reliable D call. From germline, CDR1 is SGDLS and CDR2 YYNGEE. V was clipped by 0 bases and J by 7 bases, with 5 bases between them. The CDR3 extends over 13 amino acids. Together with reference TRBV9 and TRBJ1-6, the CDR3 gives the full variable domain: DSGVTQTPKHLITATGQRVTLRCSPRSGDLSVYWYQQSLDQGLQFLIQYYNGEERAKGNILERFSAQQFPDLHSELNLSSLELGDSALYFCASSVERNSPLHFGNGTRLTVT.

This clonotype was counted ten times or more. The V gene is TRBV12-3 or TRBV12-4, the J gene TRBJ2-3; TRBD2 is a possible D gene (5 bases). The CDR3 has 14 amino acids. V gave up 4 bases and J gave up 1 base, with 9 bases separating them. For the CDR3, the DNA is TGTGCCAGCAGTTCGAGTAGCGGCACAGATACGCAGTATTTT. This translates into CASSSSSGTDTQYF.

This clonotype was picked up a small number of times. The chain recombines TRBV27 with TRBJ2-5; D may correspond to TRBD1 or TRBD2 (6 bases each). Germline V lookup: CDR1 MNHEY, CDR2 SMNVEV (reference sequence). Trimming shortened V by 8 bases and J by 2 bases, and 15 bases separated the two germline ends. The CDR3 length is 14 residues. CDR3 DNA sequence: TGTGCCAGCGGATCAAGAGGGGGGCAAGAGACCCAGTACTTC. This gives the protein CASGSRGGQETQYF.

The CDR3 coding sequence is TGTGCCAGCAGCCCCGGGCGTGCAGGGGGGAACGAGCAGTACGTC. It specifies CASSPGRAGGNEQYV. This chain joins TRBV7-9 and TRBJ2-7, with D perhaps TRBD1 (7 bases). Per the germline V gene, CDR1 is SEHNR and CDR2 is FQNEAQ (reference sequence). Trimming stripped 5 bases from V and 5 bases from J, with 19 bases between. The CDR3 loop spans 15 amino acids.

This clonotype has a handful of counts. This chain connects TRBV9 to TRBJ2-1; possible D gene TRBD1, 6 bases. CDR1 and CDR2 (germline): SGDLS, YYNGEE. The length of the CDR3 is 14 residues. V lost 0 bases, J lost 6 bases, and 10 bases lay in between. The CDR3 nucleotides are TGTGCCAGCAGCGTAGCGACAGGCCTCAATGAGCAGTTCTTC. Translation: CASSVATGLNEQFF.

V gene TRBV4-3 combines with J gene TRBJ1-6, with D maybe TRBD1 (6 bases). V gave up 0 bases and J gave up 8 bases, with 11 bases separating them. This CDR3 region has 15 residues. Germline CDR1 reads LGHNA; CDR2 reads YSLEER. In nucleotides, the CDR3 is TGCGCCAGCAGCCAAGACGGAAGGGGGGATTCACCCCTCCACTTT. It is translated as CASSQDGRGDSPLHF.

The V and J genes are TRBV20-1 and TRBJ1-1, with TRBD1 matching 11 bases. After removal of 0 bases from V and 4 bases from J, the junction contained 7 bases not matched to a gene. The CDR3 loop spans 16 amino acids. Looked up from germline, CDR1 is DFQATT and CDR2 is SNEGSKA (reference sequence). The CDR3 region has the DNA TGCAGTGCTAGAGATCTCGGACAGGGGGCTGTCACTGAAGCTTTCTTT. Protein sequence: CSARDLGQGAVTEAFF.

This chain uses TRBV7-2 with TRBJ2-3; D uncertain. Deletions cut 5 bases from V and 2 bases from J, with 17 bases between. Per the germline V gene, CDR1 is SGHTA and CDR2 is FQGNSA. This CDR3 comprises 16 residues. The chain's CDR3 is CASSRRASITTDTQYF. Written as DNA, the CDR3 is TGTGCCAGCAGCCGCAGAGCGTCGATTACCACAGATACGCAGTATTTT.

The gene calls are TRBV10-2 and TRBJ2-7; tentative D call: TRBD1 (5 bases). The germline V and J ends were trimmed by 6 bases and 0 bases, with 9 bases remaining between them. This CDR3 region has 13 residues. Germline CDR1 is WSHSY and CDR2 is SAAADI. The CDR3 bases are TGCGCCAGCAGGAAACAGGACTCCTACGAGCAGTACTTC. Translation gives CASRKQDSYEQYF.

The J gene is TRBJ2-3, the V gene TRBV5-1; D is ambiguous. The CDR3 length is 15 residues. Germline V lookup: CDR1 SGHRS, CDR2 YFSETQ. Trimming took off 4 bases at V and 2 bases at J, with 14 bases between the two ends. The CDR3 region has the DNA TGCGCCAGCAGCCTAAGACCTGCTCACACAGATACGCAGTATTTT. It codes for CASSLRPAHTDTQYF.

This chain joins TRBV5-6 and TRBJ2-1, with a possible D match to TRBD1 (5 bases). The V gene lost 4 bases and the J gene lost 3 bases, with 14 bases spanning the gap. In germline, CDR1 is SGHDT, CDR2 YYEEEE. The CDR3 runs 15 residues. CDR3 sequence (DNA): TGTGCCAGCAGCGGTCGACTGGGGCTCTACAATGAGCAGTTCTTC. This translates into CASSGRLGLYNEQFF.

This clonotype was observed a handful of times. The J gene is TRBJ2-7, the V gene TRBV4-2; TRBD1 might be the D (6 bases). This CDR3 region has 15 residues. Trimming removed 1 base from V and 2 bases from J, with 12 bases in between. Germline V gene lookup returns CDR1 LGHNA and CDR2 YNFKEQ. The CDR3 here is CASSQGAGAAYEQYF. CDR3 coding DNA: TGTGCCAGCAGCCAAGGGGCAGGGGCCGCCTACGAGCAGTACTTC.

The CDR3 loop is CASSFGGVSGSYNEQFF. CDR3 DNA: TGTGCCAGCAGCTTTGGGGGCGTGAGCGGCTCCTACAATGAGCAGTTCTTC. The chain has TRBV5-4 and TRBJ2-1; D is perhaps TRBD1 (6 bases). Germline V gene data show CDR1 as SGHNT and CDR2 as YYREEE (reference sequence). The V end lost 2 bases, the J end lost 0 bases, and 15 bases lay between the germline ends. The CDR3 covers 17 residues. The whole variable domain, remainder taken from reference TRBV5-4 and TRBJ2-1, is ETGVTQSPTHLIKTRGQQVTLRCSSQSGHNTVSWYQQALGQGPQFIFQYYREEENGRGNFPPRFSGLQFPNYSSELNVNALELDDSALYLCASSFGGVSGSYNEQFFGPGTRLTVL.

V and J are TRBV20-1 and TRBJ2-2; D unclear. There are 11 residues in the CDR3. Germline assignment: CDR1 DFQATT and CDR2 SNEGSKA (reference sequence). With 6 bases removed from V and 6 bases from J, the gap between germline ends came to 8 bases. The CDR3 coding sequence is TGCAGTGCCGGAAGAGCCGGGGAGCTGTTTTTT. Amino acid sequence: CSAGRAGELFF.

As for this clonotype: A much bigger clone sits one base away, suggesting this may be a read error. The rearrangement uses TRBV20-1 and TRBJ2-7, with D possibly matching TRBD1 (6 bases). Germline CDR1 and CDR2: DFQATT and SNEGSKA (reference sequence). This CDR3 is 16 amino acids long. For the CDR3, the DNA is TGCTGTGCTTTAGACAGGCTTACCTTGAGCTCCTACGAGCAGTACGTC. Translating it yields CCALDRLTLSSYEQYV.